This TCR beta chain comes out of a study of response to subunit inactivated influenza vaccine. Regarding the study as a whole: Each seasonal influenza vaccination, the authors suggested, recruits few new T cells.

Germline V gives CDR1 SGHRS, CDR2 YFSETQ. This CDR3 is 11 amino acids long. V lost 3 bases, J lost 9 bases, and 7 bases lay in between. One entry per CDR3 protein results from TCRdb running MiXCR on the RT-PCR reads. The sample lists around 520,000 distinct CDR3 sequences, 25% seen once, with around 1.8% in the top ten. This clonotype turned up a few times. Its specificity is unknown. The TCR comes from a man between 50 and 59 years old who received an inactivated influenza vaccine. This chain uses TRBV5-1 with TRBJ2-1, with a tentative D call TRBD1 (6 bases). Sample: CD4+ T cells sorted from PBMCs, taken roughly 5 days after vaccination. The chain's CDR3 is CASSSTGEQFF. The CDR3 DNA is TGCGCCAGCAGCTCGACAGGTGAGCAGTTCTTC. Variable domain in full (rest from reference TRBV5-1 and TRBJ2-1): KAGVTQTPRYLIKTRGQQVTLSCSPISGHRSVSWYQQTPGQGLQFLFEYFSETQRNKGNFPGRFSGRQFSNSRSEMNVSTLELGDSALYLCASSSTGEQFFGPGTRLTVL.